Listed below are T cell receptor beta chains from one sample, sequenced in a study of blood T cell repertoires in COVID-19. The method was immunoSEQ multiplex PCR; TCRdb's version includes in-frame clones alone and lacks a portion of them. The sample has around 260,000 clones, approximately 85% seen once. Sequencing was done on a sample of peripheral blood. These receptors came from a human donor in a cohort sampled during active COVID-19. Each CDR3 is given with its conserved first and last residue.

CATGTLPEKLFF	12	TRBV7-9	TRBJ1-4
CASSLSTGGNQPQHF	15	TRBV7-9	TRBJ1-5
CASSPRTETYEQYF	14	TRBV19	TRBJ2-7
CASSSDRELPEAFF	14	TRBV5-4	TRBJ1-1
CASSNPGQSYEQYF	14	TRBV7-9	TRBJ2-7
CASSPGQHYEQYF	13	TRBV27	TRBJ2-7
CASTRTGVYEQYF	13	TRBV12-3/TRBV12-4	TRBJ2-7
CASRRDRQETQYF	13	TRBV12-3/TRBV12-4	TRBJ2-5
CASSPNPGTGGPNEKLFF	18	TRBV4-3	TRBJ1-4
CASSLGTGVSGANVLTF	17	TRBV7-3	TRBJ2-6
CASSPRQSNEQFF	13	TRBV7-9	TRBJ2-1
CASMGSSTGGRSPLHF	16	TRBV11-1	TRBJ1-6
CASSRQSNQPQHF	13	TRBV12-3/TRBV12-4	TRBJ1-5
CASSPDRNYGYTF	13	TRBV19	TRBJ1-2
CASSQRGAGGPREQYF	16	TRBV4-2	TRBJ2-7
CASSEASEGGGNTIYF	16	TRBV2	TRBJ1-3
CASSPDGSLFWANVLTF	17	TRBV7-2	TRBJ2-6
CASSISGTSGKYNEQFF	17	TRBV19	TRBJ2-1
CASSQTHYEHYRYEQYF	17	TRBV23-1	TRBJ2-7
CASSYDHRGPYEQYF	15	TRBV6-2/TRBV6-3	TRBJ2-7
CASSPPLGSGDLYQETQYF	19	TRBV3-1/TRBV3-2	TRBJ2-5
CAISESGQGASEQYF	15	TRBV10-3	TRBJ2-7
CASSYSRGVEKLFF	14	TRBV6-2/TRBV6-3	TRBJ1-4
CASSFTGVAFF	11	TRBV5-1	TRBJ1-1
CASSQLRTAFYEQYF	15	TRBV16	TRBJ2-7
CASSLKLRTEAFF	13	TRBV28	TRBJ1-1
CASSSTGTDTQYF	13	TRBV11-3	TRBJ2-3
CASSARNAAAGVREQYF	17	TRBV6-2/TRBV6-3	TRBJ2-7
CASRIDRLNTEAFF	14	TRBV27	TRBJ1-1
CASSPGQFSGNTIYF	15	TRBV11-2	TRBJ1-3
CASSTGLAGGADTQYF	16	TRBV19	TRBJ2-3
CASSLWQGWTYEQYF	15	TRBV5-5	TRBJ2-7